The present entry profiles one TCR beta chain with its context. What it recognizes is unknown. These data come from a study of T cell responses to AZD1222 COVID-19 vaccine. Sequencing used immunoSEQ multiplex PCR; TCRdb keeps in-frame clones, though not all of them. Here the sample spans roughly 130,000 clones, around 94% being singletons. The germline CDR1 and CDR2 sequences are SGHRS and YFSETQ. Trimming cost V 2 bases and J 6 bases, with 6 bases left between them. The CDR3 runs 12 residues. The study's findings and limits: Dominant at 160-218 and 743-854, vaccine-associated CD4 TCRs also spanned spike. The donors showed a predominance of white British ancestry and of females, with possible underestimation of clonal diversity. Variant regions that are unmutated are reportedly the target of nearly half of spike-specific TCRs. Scientists sampled the repertoires only once the peak T cell response had passed.

The chain recombines TRBV5-1 with TRBJ2-1, with D tentatively TRBD2 (5 bases). This TCR derives from an adult in good health. Sample: peripheral blood, taken on day 0 of AZD1222 vaccination. CDR3 region: CASSFTSNEQFF. The CDR3 DNA follows: TGCGCCAGCAGCTTCACTAGCAATGAGCAGTTCTTC.